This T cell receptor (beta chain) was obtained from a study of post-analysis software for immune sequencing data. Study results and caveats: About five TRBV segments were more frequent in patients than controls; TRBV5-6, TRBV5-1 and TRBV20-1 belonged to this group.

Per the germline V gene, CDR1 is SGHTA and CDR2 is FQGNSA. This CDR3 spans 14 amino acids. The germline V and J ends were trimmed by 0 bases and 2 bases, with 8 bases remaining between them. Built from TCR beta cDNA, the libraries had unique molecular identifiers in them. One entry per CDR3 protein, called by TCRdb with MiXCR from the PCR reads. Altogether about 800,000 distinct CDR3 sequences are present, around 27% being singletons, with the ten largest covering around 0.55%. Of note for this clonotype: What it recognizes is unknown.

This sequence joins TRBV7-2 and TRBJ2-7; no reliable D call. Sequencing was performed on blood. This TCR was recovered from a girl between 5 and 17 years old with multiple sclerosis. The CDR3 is CASSLAQPTYEQYF. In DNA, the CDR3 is TGTGCCAGCAGCTTAGCCCAGCCTACCTACGAGCAGTACTTC.